Sequencing of this T cell receptor beta chain was carried out in a study of T cell clonality in common variable immunodeficiency (dated by TCRdb to between 2015 and 2016). Equivalent amounts of genomic DNA from CVID and control samples were used as sequencing input. For every sample, a 60 bp segment covering the rearranged TCRbeta CDR3 region was amplified and then sequenced. TCRbeta amplification used the immunoSEQ assay, a bias-corrected multiplex PCR with high-throughput sequencing. The study's processing was this. Every unique nucleotide sequence was considered a clone and was annotated with V, D and J genes, copy number and frequency. Sequences were labeled productive if in frame, and non-productive if out of frame or containing stop codons. As previously described, clonality was computed from Shannon's entropy. Mean CDR3 Kyte-Doolittle hydropathy was derived from the predicted amino acid sequences of productive clones. The R hclust function was used to hierarchically cluster scaled V gene usage with Manhattan distance and complete linkage. Sharing of clones by CDR3 amino acid sequence was evaluated by resampling 12 repertoires per group over 100 rounds. The repertoires were searched for around 70 published EBV-specific and some 240 published CMV-specific TCRbeta sequences. Two CVID samples yielding fewer than 10,000 sequences were excluded from analysis, leaving 42 CVID repertoires. The source is immuneACCESS, and TCRdb retained only in-frame sequences with V and J called. Part of the clones is not carried over; for the studies checked, unresolved V genes explain less than half of this, and the remainder is unexplained. V and J calls and clone size are as listed in that table; D and trimming were resolved from the DNA. The sample comprises more than 65,000 clones, and every one was counted more than once. The top ten clonotypes cover about 0.8% of the sample.

Most CVID patients and most healthy controls were of Caucasian heritage. Heparinized peripheral whole blood samples of about 5 to 9 ml were collected from each donor. Genomic DNA from adults with common variable immune deficiency (CVID) and from healthy adult controls was the source for sequencing TCRbeta CDR3 repertoires. There were approximately 22 healthy adult volunteers in the control group (roughly 12 female and about ten male), ranging in age from about 23 to 66 years, with a mean age of roughly 35. To isolate peripheral blood mononuclear cells, diluted blood was subjected to density centrifugation over Hypaque 1077 or Ficoll-Paque. Genomic DNA was extracted from unsorted mononuclear cells by Qiagen column purification or by a centrifugation-based method. This clone showed up many times. This clone's antigen is unknown. The read stops 3 residues short of the end of the CDR3; the missing end is completed from the germline J gene.

General study outcomes and caveats: Healthy controls shared more TCRbeta clones with each other than CVID subjects shared among themselves (p < 0.0001). According to the authors, finding the cause of the higher clonality in CVID would require sequencing the repertoires of T cell subpopulations. Despite equal DNA input, controls averaged roughly 89,000 unique sequences per sample versus around 30,000 in CVID samples. Reportedly, TCRbeta sequences from CVID had fewer deletions and N-nucleotide insertions, and highly modified clones with 13 or more V deletions were absent from CVID. Increased TCRbeta clonality was found in CVID subjects compared with healthy controls (t-test p = 0.018), with the increase being most characteristic of about a third of subjects. Correlations of repertoire features with clinical complications were constrained by heterogeneity among patients within the CVID cohort.

From V the trimming removes 4 bases and from J it removes 0 bases, while the gene matches leave 4 bases of the junction unaccounted for. CDR1 and CDR2 (SGDLS, YYNGEE) derive from the germline V gene. From the cysteine through the phenylalanine, the CDR3 covers 15 amino acids. Part of the CDR3 DNA is given, 36 bases translated from base 1. The material sequenced was peripheral blood mononuclear cells. Recombination connected TRBV9 to TRBJ2-1; 7 middle bases align to TRBD1. The receptor was isolated from a person aged 18 to 75 in good health. CDR3 protein: CASSSTGSSYNEQFF. Incomplete CDR3 DNA: TGTGCCAGCAGCTCGACAGGGAGCTCCTACAATGAG.